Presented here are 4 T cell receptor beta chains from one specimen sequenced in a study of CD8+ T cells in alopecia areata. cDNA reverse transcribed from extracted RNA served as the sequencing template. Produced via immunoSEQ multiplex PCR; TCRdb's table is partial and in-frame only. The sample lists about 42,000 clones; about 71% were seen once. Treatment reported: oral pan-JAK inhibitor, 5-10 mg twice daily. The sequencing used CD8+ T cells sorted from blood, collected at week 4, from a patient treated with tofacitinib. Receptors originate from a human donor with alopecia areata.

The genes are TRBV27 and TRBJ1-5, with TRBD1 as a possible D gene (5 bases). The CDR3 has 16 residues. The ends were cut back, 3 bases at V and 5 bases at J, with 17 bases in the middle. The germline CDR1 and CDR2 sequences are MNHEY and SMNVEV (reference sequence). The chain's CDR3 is CASSLVGGEGDQPQHF. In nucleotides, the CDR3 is TGTGCCAGCAGTTTGGTTGGAGGGGAGGGCGATCAGCCCCAGCATTTT.

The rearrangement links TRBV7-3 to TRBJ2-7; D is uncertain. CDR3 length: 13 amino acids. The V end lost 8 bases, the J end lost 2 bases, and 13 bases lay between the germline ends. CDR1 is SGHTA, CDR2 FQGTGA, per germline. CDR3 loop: CASRRYIPYEQYF. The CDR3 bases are TGTGCCAGCCGGCGGTATATCCCCTACGAGCAGTACTTC.

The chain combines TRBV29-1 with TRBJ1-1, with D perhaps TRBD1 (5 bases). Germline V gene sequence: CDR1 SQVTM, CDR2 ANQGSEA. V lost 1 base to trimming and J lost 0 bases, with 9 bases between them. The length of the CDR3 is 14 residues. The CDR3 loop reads CSVEGQTMNTEAFF. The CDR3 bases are TGCAGCGTTGAAGGACAGACGATGAACACTGAAGCTTTCTTT. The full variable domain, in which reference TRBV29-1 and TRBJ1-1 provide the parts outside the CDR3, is SAVISQKPSRDICQRGTSLTIQCQVDSQVTMMFWYRQQPGQSLTLIATANQGSEATYESGFVIDKFPISRPNLTFSTLTVSNMSPEDSSIYLCSVEGQTMNTEAFFGQGTRLTVV.

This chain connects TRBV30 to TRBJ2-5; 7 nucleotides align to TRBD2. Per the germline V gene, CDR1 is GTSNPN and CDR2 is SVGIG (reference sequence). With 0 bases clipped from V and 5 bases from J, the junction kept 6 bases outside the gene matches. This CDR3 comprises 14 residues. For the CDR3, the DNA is TGTGCCTGGAGTGTACTGGGGGGGTGGGAGACCCAGTACTTC. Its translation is CAWSVLGGWETQYF.